A selection of T cell receptor beta chains follows, all from one sample in a study of shared clonotypes between healthy human individuals. TCRdb's copy holds only in-frame clones and misses some; the assay was immunoSEQ multiplex PCR. The table lists a few million clones, about 90% of them singletons, with approximately 0.4% in the top ten. Sequenced input: naive CD4+ T cells from PBMCs. The source is a man younger than 30 in good health. Some clones in this sample may be carry-over from other donors' samples. Both conserved end residues are part of each CDR3. A D gene is named only where the DNA matches it firmly. Expanded clones get a size class; other rows say once, few or many, or leave the size out.

TGTGCCAGCAGTTACGTCACGGGAGGGCCTAACGAGCAGTACTTC | CASSYVTGGPNEQYF | TRBV6-5 | TRBD2 | TRBJ2-7 | NA
TGTGCCAGCAGCTCAGGACTAGCGGGAGTTATCGGGGAGCTGTTTTTT | CASSSGLAGVIGELFF | TRBV5-4 | TRBD2 | TRBJ2-2 | NA
TGTGCCAGCAGCGGGACTAGCCCAGAAAATGAGCAGTTCTTC | CASSGTSPENEQFF | TRBV6-6 | TRBD2 | TRBJ2-1 | NA
TGTGCCAGCTCACCACCCGGGACAGAAGTAGAAACAGATACGCAGTATTTT | CASSPPGTEVETDTQYF | TRBV18 | TRBD1 | TRBJ2-3 | NA
TGTGCCAGTAGTATAGGTGGAGGGTCCCACGAGCAGTACTTC | CASSIGGGSHEQYF | TRBV19 | NA | TRBJ2-7 | NA
TGTGCCAGAAGCATCCCGGGACCCTATGGCTACACCTTC | CARSIPGPYGYTF | TRBV5-3 | NA | TRBJ1-2 | NA
TGTGCCATCAGTGAGTCTGGGACTAAAATCGAGCAGTACTTC | CAISESGTKIEQYF | TRBV10-3 | TRBD2 | TRBJ2-7 | NA
TGCAGCGAGTCGGGACTAGATCACGAGCAGTACTTC | CSESGLDHEQYF | TRBV29-1 | TRBD2 | TRBJ2-7 | NA
TGCGCCAGCAGCTTGGGAGGCTTTTCCTACAATGAGCAGTTCTTC | CASSLGGFSYNEQFF | TRBV5-1 | NA | TRBJ2-1 | NA
TGTGCCACCAGCAGAGGGGGGTATGGCTACACCTTC | CATSRGGYGYTF | TRBV15 | NA | TRBJ1-2 | NA
TGTGCCAGCAGCTTAAAGTCAGGGGGGAACACCGGGGAGCTGTTTTTT | CASSLKSGGNTGELFF | TRBV7-2 | TRBD1 | TRBJ2-2 | NA
TGCGCCAGCAGCTTTGGGGGACAGAGCTTCTATGGCTACACCTTC | CASSFGGQSFYGYTF | TRBV5-1 | TRBD1 | TRBJ1-2 | NA
TGCAGCGTTGAAGGGGCGACAGGGAATTATGGCTACACCTTC | CSVEGATGNYGYTF | TRBV29-1 | TRBD1 | TRBJ1-2 | NA
TGTGCCAGTAGTATACCGGGACAGACCTACACCTTC | CASSIPGQTYTF | TRBV19 | TRBD1 | TRBJ1-2 | NA
TGTGCCAGCAGTGGACAGGGCCCCTCCTACGAGCAGTACTTC | CASSGQGPSYEQYF | TRBV2 | TRBD1 | TRBJ2-7 | NA
TGTGCCAGCAGTCAGGACGGATTGAACACTGAAGCTTTCTTT | CASSQDGLNTEAFF | TRBV6-6 | NA | TRBJ1-1 | NA
TGTGCCAGCAGCTCGACAGGGGGGAATGAAAAACTGTTTTTT | CASSSTGGNEKLFF | TRBV5-4 | TRBD1 | TRBJ1-4 | NA
TGTGCCAGCAGTTTCAACAGGGTGGGAGGCTACACCTTC | CASSFNRVGGYTF | TRBV28 | NA | TRBJ1-2 | NA
TGCGCCAGCAGGGAGGGACAGGGGAATCAGCCCCAGCATTTT | CASREGQGNQPQHF | TRBV10-2 | TRBD1 | TRBJ1-5 | NA
TGCGCCAGCAGCAAAGTCCCTCTGGTAGAGACCCAGTACTTC | CASSKVPLVETQYF | TRBV4-1 | NA | TRBJ2-5 | NA
TGTGCCATCAGTGGGGACAGGGGGGCTTGGGAGCCCCAGCATTTT | CAISGDRGAWEPQHF | TRBV10-3 | TRBD1 | TRBJ1-5 | NA
TGCGCCAGCAGCCAAGATAGAGCGGGACACCTGGGGGAGACCCAGTACTTC | CASSQDRAGHLGETQYF | TRBV4-3 | NA | TRBJ2-5 | NA
TGTGCCAGCAGCGTTGGGGACAGGCGGCACACCATATATTTT | CASSVGDRRHTIYF | TRBV28 | TRBD1 | TRBJ1-3 | NA
TGCAGCGTTGAAGGTAACACCGGGGAGCTGTTTTTT | CSVEGNTGELFF | TRBV29-1 | NA | TRBJ2-2 | NA
TGTGCCAGCAGGGGTCCCGGGGAGCTGTTTTTT | CASRGPGELFF | TRBV28 | NA | TRBJ2-2 | NA
TGTGCCAGCAGCTTAGGCTTTAGAAGTACCGGGGAGCTGTTTTTT | CASSLGFRSTGELFF | TRBV11-3 | NA | TRBJ2-2 | once
TGTGCCAGCAGTGAGCGCAGGGCAAATGAAAAACTGTTTTTT | CASSERRANEKLFF | TRBV2 | NA | TRBJ1-4 | few
TGTGCCAGCAGCTACTCACCGGGGGTCGGCACTGAAGCTTTCTTT | CASSYSPGVGTEAFF | TRBV6-6 | NA | TRBJ1-1 | NA
TGTGCCAGCAGTGACTGGCGGGGCCCGTTGGGGACCCAGTACTTC | CASSDWRGPLGTQYF | TRBV6-1 | NA | TRBJ2-5 | NA
TGCAGCGTGATCTGGGGGGCGTACTATGGCTACACCTTC | CSVIWGAYYGYTF | TRBV29-1 | NA | TRBJ1-2 | NA
TGTGCCAGCAGTCAGGGACAGGGAAAGAACGAGCAGTACTTC | CASSQGQGKNEQYF | TRBV6-6 | TRBD1 | TRBJ2-7 | NA
TGCGCCAGCAGCCAAGCCTGGGAGGGAGCGTACAATGAGCAGTTCTTC | CASSQAWEGAYNEQFF | TRBV4-3 | TRBD2 | TRBJ2-1 | NA
TGTGCCAGCAGCTTAGTGCCAGGGGTCGGCACAGATACGCAGTATTTT | CASSLVPGVGTDTQYF | TRBV7-2 | NA | TRBJ2-3 | NA
TGCGCCAGCAGCTTGGTCCTAGCAGATAGCACAGATACGCAGTATTTT | CASSLVLADSTDTQYF | TRBV5-1 | NA | TRBJ2-3 | NA
TGTGCCAGCAGTTCTATTAGCGGGAGGTACGAGCAGTACTTC | CASSSISGRYEQYF | TRBV28 | TRBD2 | TRBJ2-7 | NA
TGTGCCTGGAAACGGGGGATGGCAGGTGAAGCTTTCTTT | CAWKRGMAGEAFF | TRBV30 | NA | TRBJ1-1 | NA
TGCGCCAGCAGCCAACCTAGACAGGGTTATAGCAATCAGCCCCAGCATTTT | CASSQPRQGYSNQPQHF | TRBV4-1 | TRBD1 | TRBJ1-5 | NA
TGCGCCAGCAGTGAGTCTGCGGCTAGCGGGGGTCAAGAGACCCAGTACTTC | CASSESAASGGQETQYF | TRBV10-1 | TRBD2 | TRBJ2-5 | NA
TGCGCCAGCAGCTTGATACCGACTAGCGGGGACTACGAGCAGTACTTC | CASSLIPTSGDYEQYF | TRBV5-1 | TRBD2 | TRBJ2-7 | NA
TGTGCCTGGAGTAGAGCCCGCCGTGGGTCCTATAATTCACCCCTCCACTTT | CAWSRARRGSYNSPLHF | TRBV30 | NA | TRBJ1-6 | NA
TGTGCCAGCAGCCCGGGGACAGGTGGCTACACCTTC | CASSPGTGGYTF | TRBV5-8 | TRBD1 | TRBJ1-2 | NA
TGTGCCAGCAGCTTCTCAGGGGAAGGCCAGCCCCAGCATTTT | CASSFSGEGQPQHF | TRBV9 | NA | TRBJ1-5 | NA
TGCGCCAGCAGTCCCGGGACAGGGGGCTTTGGAAACACCATATATTTT | CASSPGTGGFGNTIYF | TRBV5-1 | TRBD1 | TRBJ1-3 | NA
TGTGCCAGCAGTGAAGGCGGGGGGGGAATGCTAGCCAAAAACATTCAGTACTTC | CASSEGGGGMLAKNIQYF | TRBV6-1 | TRBD2 | TRBJ2-4 | NA
TGTGCCATCAGCGCCACAGGGGGCGGGGAGCTGTTTTTT | CAISATGGGELFF | TRBV10-3 | TRBD1 | TRBJ2-2 | NA
TGTGCCATCAGTGATCCTAGACGGCCTGAAGCTTTCTTT | CAISDPRRPEAFF | TRBV10-3 | NA | TRBJ1-1 | few
TGTGCCAGCAGGACCTTAGCGACCTCCTACAATGAGCAGTTCTTC | CASRTLATSYNEQFF | TRBV6-1 | NA | TRBJ2-1 | NA
TGCGCCAGCAGCCCGGGACTAGAAGCAGATACGCAGTATTTT | CASSPGLEADTQYF | TRBV5-1 | TRBD2 | TRBJ2-3 | NA
TGTGCCAGCAGTGACGGGACAGGGGGGAACGGACACTACAATGAGCAGTTCTTC | CASSDGTGGNGHYNEQFF | TRBV25-1 | TRBD1 | TRBJ2-1 | NA